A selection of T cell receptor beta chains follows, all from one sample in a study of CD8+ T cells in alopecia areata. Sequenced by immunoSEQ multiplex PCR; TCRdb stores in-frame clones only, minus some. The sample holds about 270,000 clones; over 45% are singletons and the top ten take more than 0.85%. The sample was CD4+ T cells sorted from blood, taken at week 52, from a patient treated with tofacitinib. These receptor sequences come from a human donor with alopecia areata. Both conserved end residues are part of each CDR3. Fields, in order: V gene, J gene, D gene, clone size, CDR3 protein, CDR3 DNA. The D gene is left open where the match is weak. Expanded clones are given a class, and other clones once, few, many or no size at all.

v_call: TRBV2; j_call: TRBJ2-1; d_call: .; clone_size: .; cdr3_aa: CASSQQAYNEQFF; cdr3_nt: TGTGCCAGCAGTCAACAAGCCTACAATGAGCAGTTCTTC
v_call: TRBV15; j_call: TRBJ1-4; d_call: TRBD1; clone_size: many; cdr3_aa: CATSPGTGHEKLFF; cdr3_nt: TGTGCCACCAGCCCCGGGACAGGGCATGAAAAACTGTTTTTT
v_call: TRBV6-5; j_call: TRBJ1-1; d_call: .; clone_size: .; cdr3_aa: CASSPIPNTEAFF; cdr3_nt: TGTGCCAGCAGTCCGATCCCGAACACTGAAGCTTTCTTT
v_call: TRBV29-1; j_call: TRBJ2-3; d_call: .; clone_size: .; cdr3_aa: CSVSTDTQYF; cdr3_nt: TGCAGCGTATCCACAGATACGCAGTATTTT
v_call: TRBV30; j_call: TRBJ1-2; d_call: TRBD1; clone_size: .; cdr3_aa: CAWSAQGAGYGYTF; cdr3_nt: TGTGCCTGGAGTGCACAGGGGGCAGGCTATGGCTACACCTTC
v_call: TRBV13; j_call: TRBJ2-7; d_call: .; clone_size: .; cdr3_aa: CASSLERSSYEQYF; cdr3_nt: TGTGCCAGCAGCTTAGAGCGGAGCTCCTACGAGCAGTACTTC
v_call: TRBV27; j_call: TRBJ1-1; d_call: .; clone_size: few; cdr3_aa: CASSSWTEMNTEAFF; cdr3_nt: TGTGCCAGCAGTTCGTGGACAGAGATGAACACTGAAGCTTTCTTT
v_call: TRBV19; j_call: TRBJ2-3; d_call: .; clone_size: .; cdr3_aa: CASSIEAYQDTQYF; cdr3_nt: TGTGCCAGTAGTATAGAAGCGTACCAAGATACGCAGTATTTT
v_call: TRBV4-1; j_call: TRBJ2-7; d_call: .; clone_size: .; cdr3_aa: CASSPTTRQAYTYEQYF; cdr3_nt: TGCGCCAGCAGCCCCACCACCCGACAGGCTTACACCTACGAGCAGTACTTC
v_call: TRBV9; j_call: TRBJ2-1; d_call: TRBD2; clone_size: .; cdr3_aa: CASSSGLAYNEQFF; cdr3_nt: TGTGCCAGCAGCTCCGGACTAGCATACAATGAGCAGTTCTTC
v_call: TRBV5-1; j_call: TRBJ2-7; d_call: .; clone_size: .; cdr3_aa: CASSDHGTDPFEQYF; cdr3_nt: TGCGCCAGCAGCGACCACGGGACCGATCCTTTCGAGCAGTACTTC
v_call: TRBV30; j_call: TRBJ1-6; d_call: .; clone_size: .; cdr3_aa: CAWCLSSYNSPLHF; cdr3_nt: TGTGCCTGGTGTCTTAGCTCCTATAATTCACCCCTCCACTTT
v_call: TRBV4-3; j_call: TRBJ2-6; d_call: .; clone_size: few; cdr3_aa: CASSQALYSGANVLTF; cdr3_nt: TGCGCCAGCAGCCAAGCCTTATACTCCGGGGCCAACGTCCTGACTTTC
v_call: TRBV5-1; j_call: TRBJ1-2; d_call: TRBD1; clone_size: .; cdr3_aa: CASSLRSGQGASYTF; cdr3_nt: TGCGCCAGCAGCTTGCGATCGGGACAGGGTGCGAGCTACACCTTC
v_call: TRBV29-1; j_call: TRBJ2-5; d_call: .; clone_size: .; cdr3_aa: CSVRRDIQETQYF; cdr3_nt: TGCAGCGTCAGGAGGGACATACAAGAGACCCAGTACTTC
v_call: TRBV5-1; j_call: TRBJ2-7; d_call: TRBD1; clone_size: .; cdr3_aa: CASSQAPQGSYEQYF; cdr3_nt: TGCGCCAGCAGCCAGGCACCACAGGGGTCCTACGAGCAGTACTTC
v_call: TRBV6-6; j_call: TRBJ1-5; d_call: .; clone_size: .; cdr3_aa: CATEGWDSNQPQHF; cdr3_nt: TGTGCCACCGAGGGGTGGGATAGCAATCAGCCCCAGCATTTT
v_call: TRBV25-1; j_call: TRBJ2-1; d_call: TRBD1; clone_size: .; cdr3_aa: CASSARPGQGANEQFF; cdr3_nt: TGTGCCAGCAGCGCTAGGCCCGGACAGGGGGCAAATGAGCAGTTCTTC
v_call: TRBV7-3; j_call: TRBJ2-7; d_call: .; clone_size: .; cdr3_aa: CASSPTGTGEQYF; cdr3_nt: TGTGCCAGCAGCCCGACGGGGACTGGCGAGCAGTACTTC
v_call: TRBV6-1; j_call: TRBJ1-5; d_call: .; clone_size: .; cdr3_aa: CASSNPGDQPQHF; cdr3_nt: TGTGCCAGCAGCAACCCAGGGGATCAGCCCCAGCATTTT
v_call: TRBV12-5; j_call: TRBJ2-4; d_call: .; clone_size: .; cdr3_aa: CASGRGARNIQYF; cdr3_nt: TGTGCTAGTGGGAGGGGGGCCAGGAACATTCAGTACTTC
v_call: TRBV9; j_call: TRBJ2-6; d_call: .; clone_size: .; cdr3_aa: CASSVGSGANVLTF; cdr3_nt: TGTGCCAGCAGCGTAGGCTCTGGGGCCAACGTCCTGACTTTC
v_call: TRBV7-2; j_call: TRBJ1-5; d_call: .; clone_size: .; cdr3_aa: CASSLTDNQPQHF; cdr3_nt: TGTGCCAGCAGCTTAACGGACAATCAGCCCCAGCATTTT